This T cell receptor beta chain stems from a study of beta chain features in type 1 diabetes. A heparinised blood draw that averaged approximately 110 mL was obtained once from each donor. Each of the CD4+ naive, central memory, regulatory and stem cell-like memory populations was sorted via CD45RO/CCR7/CD25/CD127/CD95/CD27. Expressed TCRB transcripts were sequenced because the isolated RNA had all been reverse transcribed beforehand. The read count averaged roughly 4 million across naive, central memory and regulatory T cell samples. TCRdb keeps only in-frame clones here, not all; method: immunoSEQ multiplex PCR. The sample consists of hundreds of thousands of clones, roughly a sixth of them appearing once. This clone has a handful of counts. Germline V gene data show CDR1 as SGHTA and CDR2 as FQGNSA. The V and J ends lost 1 base and 3 bases, in that order; junction bases with no gene match: 8. This CDR3 has 17 amino acids.

Input material: naive CD4+ T cells from blood. This clonotype was sampled from a man in his late teens or twenties in good health. V gene TRBV7-2 combines with J gene TRBJ2-7, with TRBD2 identical over 11 bases. The CDR3: CASSLVWLAGGGYEQYF. CDR3 bases: TGTGCCAGCAGCTTAGTTTGGCTAGCGGGAGGTGGCTACGAGCAGTACTTC.